This T cell receptor (beta chain) is drawn from a study of a mutant IDH1 vaccine in newly diagnosed glioma. The overall study: The first vaccination came 4-6 weeks after radiotherapy alone, or with temozolomide cycles. Pretreatment consisted of radiotherapy, temozolomide, or both, with most receiving both.

Profiling relied on immunoSEQ multiplex PCR, and the TCRdb table lists in-frame clones only, not all of them. The sample shows roughly 76,000 clones, roughly 85% of them seen only once. The time point was: week 23, last vaccination. Vaccination used 300 ug of mutant IDH1 20-mer peptide per dose, with topical imiquimod. A note on this clone: What it binds is not known.

In germline, CDR1 is SGHNT, CDR2 YYREEE (reference sequence). The V end lost 2 bases, the J end lost 7 bases, and 4 bases lay between the germline ends. The CDR3 covers 12 residues. The study's findings and limits: The occurrence of vaccine-induced immune responses was seen in around 93% of patients. Top-clonotype changes in peripheral T cells seemed unrelated to pseudoprogression.

The receptor comes from a man aged 30 to 39 with glioma. Some clones in this sample may be carry-over from other donors' samples. The chain uses TRBV5-4 and TRBJ1-6, with D unclear. The sample was PBMCs, taken from a glioma patient whose treatment included an IDH1 peptide vaccine. The CDR3 here is CASSFRNSPLHF. DNA for the CDR3: TGTGCCAGCAGCTTTCGGAATTCACCCCTCCACTTT.